A selection of T cell receptor beta chains follows, all from one sample in a study of cytomegalovirus exposure and HLA in healthy donors. TCRdb's copy holds only in-frame clones and misses some; the assay was immunoSEQ multiplex PCR. The table lists 150,000 to 200,000 clones, approximately 86% of them singletons. Material: PBMCs. These receptors came from a young woman in good health and CMV-seronegative. CDR3s include the opening cysteine and the closing phenylalanine or tryptophan. Each record gives: V gene, J gene, CDR3 protein.

>TRBV30|TRBJ2-3
CAWSPSPTGQSQYF
>TRBV13|TRBJ2-5
CASSLAGRETQYF
>TRBV30|TRBJ2-3
CAWSVIRVISTDTQYF
>TRBV5-4|TRBJ2-7
CASSLDMSGSNEQYF
>TRBV2|TRBJ2-7
CASSEREEVYEQYF
>TRBV27|.
CASSIIQGAYEQYF
>TRBV4-2|TRBJ1-5
CASSQVAGGGVGGNQPQHF
>TRBV6-1|TRBJ2-7
CASSVRPGQSSYEQYF
>TRBV19|TRBJ1-2
CASSRRTGNYGYTF
>TRBV25-1|TRBJ1-6
CASKGQYNSPLHF
>TRBV5-1|TRBJ1-1
CASSFGNSLNTEAFF
>TRBV30|TRBJ1-3
CAWFWPGTGSGNTIYF
>TRBV29-1|TRBJ1-1
CSVETGVATEAFF
>TRBV5-1|TRBJ2-5
CASSLADWEGQETQYF
>TRBV19|TRBJ2-7
CASSARDRVDEQYF
>TRBV19|TRBJ1-5
CASSIGNRRNQPQHF
>TRBV27|TRBJ2-5
CASTSLGARETQYF
>TRBV12-5|TRBJ2-1
CASGLVSSVRFF
>TRBV6-1|TRBJ2-7
CASSEAGQTYEQYF
>TRBV28|TRBJ1-1
CASSPYSGLGGDTEAFF
>TRBV19|TRBJ2-1
CATATEPGVEQFF
>TRBV28|TRBJ1-4
CASRGQRSEKLFF
>TRBV30|TRBJ1-2
CAWRRGGYPF
>TRBV5-4|TRBJ2-5
CASSLAGTSGGTLQETQYF
>TRBV28|TRBJ2-7
CASSLSRLEQYF
>TRBV27|TRBJ1-2
CASTPAGQSYGYTF
>TRBV27|TRBJ1-1
CASSLHRFAANTEAFF
>TRBV28|TRBJ2-7
CASKAGTGANEQYF
>TRBV18|TRBJ1-6
CASSRSTENSPLHF
>TRBV7-9|TRBJ1-4
CASSLPVEQDEKLFF
>TRBV6-5|TRBJ1-4
CATTGGRAEKLFF
>TRBV5-1|TRBJ2-5
CASSLAGTGGQETQYF
>TRBV19|TRBJ1-2
CASRSLGYTF
>TRBV27|TRBJ2-1
CASSFTSGGNEQFF
>TRBV11-2|TRBJ1-1
CASSLLGGATEAFF
>TRBV28|TRBJ2-7
CASSSLSTLYEQYF
>TRBV2|TRBJ2-7
CASHGDSYEQYF
>TRBV18|TRBJ1-1
CASSPRQGGENAEAFF
>TRBV30|TRBJ2-3
CAWSVGSGGGLGDF
>TRBV27|.
CASSLLPRGQGEAYEQYF
>TRBV15|TRBJ2-7
CATSRDYLEQYF
>TRBV5-1|TRBJ2-6
CASSFRSGANVLTF
>TRBV27|TRBJ1-2
CASSPRTGGIGGYTF
>TRBV9|TRBJ2-7
CASSVEAVAGAYEQYF
>TRBV2|TRBJ2-7
CASSELRGKYREQYF
>TRBV19|TRBJ1-1
CASTDGGANTEAFF
>TRBV6-5|TRBJ2-5
CASSYGLRGEETQYF
>TRBV28|TRBJ2-3
CASSLYSLRGKGDTQYF
>TRBV15|TRBJ2-3
CATSYGGVDTQYF
>TRBV7-9|TRBJ1-6
CASSFTGVSSYNSPLHF
>TRBV28|TRBJ1-1
CASTTAAVKAFF
>TRBV19|TRBJ1-5
CASGDREGHF
>TRBV9|TRBJ2-2
CASSVDPTVNTGELFF
>TRBV29-1|TRBJ2-1
CSVDRDRVVDEQFF
>TRBV18|TRBJ2-5
CASSHMETEQETQYF
>TRBV28|TRBJ1-5
CASSLLGGNQPQHF
>TRBV27|TRBJ1-2
CASSWASNYGYTF
>TRBV7-9|TRBJ2-1
CASSLSAGGMRNEQFF